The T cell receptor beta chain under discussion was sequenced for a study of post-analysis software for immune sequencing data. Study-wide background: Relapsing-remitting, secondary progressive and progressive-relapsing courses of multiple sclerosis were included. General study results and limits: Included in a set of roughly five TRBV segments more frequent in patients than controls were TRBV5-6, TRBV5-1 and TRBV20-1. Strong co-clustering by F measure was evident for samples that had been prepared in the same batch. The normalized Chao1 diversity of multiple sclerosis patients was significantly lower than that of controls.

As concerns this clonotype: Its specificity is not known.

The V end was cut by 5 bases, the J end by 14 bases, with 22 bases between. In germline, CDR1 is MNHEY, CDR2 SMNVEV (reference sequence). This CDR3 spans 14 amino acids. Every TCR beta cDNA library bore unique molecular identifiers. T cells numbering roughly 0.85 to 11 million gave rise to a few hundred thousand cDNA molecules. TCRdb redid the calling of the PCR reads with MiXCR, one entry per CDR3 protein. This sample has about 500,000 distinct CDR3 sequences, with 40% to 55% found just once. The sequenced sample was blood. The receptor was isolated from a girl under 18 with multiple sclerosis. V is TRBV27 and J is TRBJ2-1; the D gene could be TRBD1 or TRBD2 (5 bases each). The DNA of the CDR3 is TGTGCCAGCAGTCCCTCCACCTCGTCCGGGACGAAGTTCTTC. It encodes CASSPSTSSGTKFF.